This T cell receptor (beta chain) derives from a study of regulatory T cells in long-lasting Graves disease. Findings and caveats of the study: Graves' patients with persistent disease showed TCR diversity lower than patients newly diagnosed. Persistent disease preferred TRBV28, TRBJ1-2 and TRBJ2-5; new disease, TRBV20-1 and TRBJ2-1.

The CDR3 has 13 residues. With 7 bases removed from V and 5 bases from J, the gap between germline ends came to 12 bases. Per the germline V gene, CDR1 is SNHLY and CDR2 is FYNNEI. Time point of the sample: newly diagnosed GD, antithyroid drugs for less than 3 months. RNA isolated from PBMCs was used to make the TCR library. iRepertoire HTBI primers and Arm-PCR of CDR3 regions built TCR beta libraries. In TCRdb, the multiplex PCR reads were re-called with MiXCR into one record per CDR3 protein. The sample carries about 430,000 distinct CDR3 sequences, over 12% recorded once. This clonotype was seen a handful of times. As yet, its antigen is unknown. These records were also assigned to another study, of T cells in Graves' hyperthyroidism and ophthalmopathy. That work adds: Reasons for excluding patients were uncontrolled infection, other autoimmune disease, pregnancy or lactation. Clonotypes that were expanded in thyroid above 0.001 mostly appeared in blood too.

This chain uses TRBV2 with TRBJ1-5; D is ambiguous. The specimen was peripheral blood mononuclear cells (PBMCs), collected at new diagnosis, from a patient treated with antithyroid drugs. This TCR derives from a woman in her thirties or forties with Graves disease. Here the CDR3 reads CASMGSSDQPQHF. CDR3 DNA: TGTGCCAGCATGGGTTCGTCTGATCAGCCCCAGCATTTT.